This TCR beta chain was captured in a study of cytomegalovirus exposure and HLA in healthy donors. Study-wide results and caveats: In a later analysis, V- and J-gene trimming of beta chains associated with a DCLRE1C missense variant, replicated independently. Only CMV serostatus was available as immune exposure information. Sequencing likely caused a cluster of highly shared sequence variants.

Donors likely had unrecorded immune exposures despite being nominally healthy when sampled. As to this clone: Its cognate antigen is unknown.

The CDR3 spans 19 residues. Looked up from germline, CDR1 is LGHNA and CDR2 is YSLEER. V lost 2 bases to trimming and J lost 1 base; unmatched junction nucleotides: 15. PCR primers comprised 60 Vbeta and 13 Jbeta primers. Repertoires were generated with immunoSEQ multiplex PCR, while TCRdb's copy carries only in-frame clones and drops some. There are 150,000 to 200,000 clones in the sample; about 80% occur only once, and approximately 2.4% lies in the top ten. What was sequenced was PBMCs. The sequence was collected from a woman aged 45 to 65 in good health and CMV-seronegative. The V and J genes are TRBV4-3 and TRBJ2-3; the match to TRBD1 covers 7 bases. The CDR3 reads CASSQRLDRDTVGTDTQYF. DNA of the CDR3: TGCGCCAGCAGCCAAAGACTCGACAGGGACACCGTGGGCACAGATACGCAGTATTTT.